These 3 T cell receptor beta chains originate from one sample sequenced in a study of Ad26.COV2.S vaccination and SARS-CoV-2 variants. The assay was immunoSEQ multiplex PCR, and TCRdb's table has in-frame clones only and misses some. This sample has 150,000 to 200,000 clones; 70% to 90% occur once, and the top ten carry approximately 6%. The specimen comprised peripheral blood, sampled after recovery from COVID-19. These receptors were obtained from a human donor who had recovered from COVID-19.

The chain employs TRBV6-5 and TRBJ1-2, with 7 bases aligning to TRBD1. Trimming took 4 bases from V and 3 from J; bases not matched to a gene: 8. This CDR3 region has 15 residues. In germline, CDR1 is MNHEY, CDR2 SVGAGI. The DNA of the CDR3 is TGTGCCAGCAGTTTCGACAGGGAGCAATACTATGGCTACACCTTC. As protein: CASSFDREQYYGYTF.

The V and J genes are TRBV2 and TRBJ2-3; 8 bases match TRBD2. This CDR3 contains 17 residues. Germline V lookup: CDR1 SNHLY, CDR2 FYNNEI. V was clipped by 4 bases and J by 2 bases; unmatched bases: 11. CDR3 sequence: CASSGIREGVATDTQYF. Written as DNA, the CDR3 is TGTGCCAGCAGTGGCATCCGGGAGGGGGTGGCCACAGATACGCAGTATTTT.

The V and J genes are TRBV7-9 and TRBJ1-4; D gene uncertain. Trimming stripped 5 bases from V and 8 bases from J, with 12 bases between. The germline CDR1 and CDR2 sequences are SEHNR and FQNEAQ (reference sequence). The CDR3 covers 13 residues. The CDR3 bases are TGTGCCAGCAGCATAGAGGTGGGCGAAAAACTGTTTTTT. It encodes CASSIEVGEKLFF.